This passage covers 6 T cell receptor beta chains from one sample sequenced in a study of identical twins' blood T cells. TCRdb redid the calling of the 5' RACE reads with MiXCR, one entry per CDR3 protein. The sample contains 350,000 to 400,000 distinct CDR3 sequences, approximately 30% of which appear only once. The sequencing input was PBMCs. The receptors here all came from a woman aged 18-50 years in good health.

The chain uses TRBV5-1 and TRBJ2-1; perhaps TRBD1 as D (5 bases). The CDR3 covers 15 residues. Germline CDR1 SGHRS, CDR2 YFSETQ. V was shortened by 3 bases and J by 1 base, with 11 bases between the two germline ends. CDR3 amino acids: CASSSWTLSYNEQFF. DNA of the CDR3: TGCGCCAGCAGCTCCTGGACACTGTCCTACAATGAGCAGTTCTTC.

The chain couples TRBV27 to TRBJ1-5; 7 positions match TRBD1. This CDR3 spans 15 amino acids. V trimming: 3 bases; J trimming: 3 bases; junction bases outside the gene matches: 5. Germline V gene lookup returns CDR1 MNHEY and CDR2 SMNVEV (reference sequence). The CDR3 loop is CASSFGTAPNQPQHF. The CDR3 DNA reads TGTGCCAGCAGTTTCGGGACAGCCCCCAATCAGCCCCAGCATTTT.

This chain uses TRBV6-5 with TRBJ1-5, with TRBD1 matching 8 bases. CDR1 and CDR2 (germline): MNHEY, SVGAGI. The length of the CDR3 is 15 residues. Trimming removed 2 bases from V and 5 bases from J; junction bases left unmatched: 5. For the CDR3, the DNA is TGTGCCAGCAGTTACCGACAGGGGAGATATCAGCCCCAGCATTTT. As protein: CASSYRQGRYQPQHF.

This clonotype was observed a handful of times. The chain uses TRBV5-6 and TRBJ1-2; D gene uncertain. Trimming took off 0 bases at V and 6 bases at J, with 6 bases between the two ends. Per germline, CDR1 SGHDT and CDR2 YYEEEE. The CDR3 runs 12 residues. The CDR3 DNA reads TGTGCCAGCAGCTTGGAGCAAAATGGCTACACCTTC. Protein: CASSLEQNGYTF.

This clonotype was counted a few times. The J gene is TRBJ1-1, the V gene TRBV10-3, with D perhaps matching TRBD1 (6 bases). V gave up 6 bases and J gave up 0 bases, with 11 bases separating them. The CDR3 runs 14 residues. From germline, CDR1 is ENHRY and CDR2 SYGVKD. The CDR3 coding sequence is TGTGCCATCAGCAGACAGGCAATGAACACTGAAGCTTTCTTT. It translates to CAISRQAMNTEAFF.

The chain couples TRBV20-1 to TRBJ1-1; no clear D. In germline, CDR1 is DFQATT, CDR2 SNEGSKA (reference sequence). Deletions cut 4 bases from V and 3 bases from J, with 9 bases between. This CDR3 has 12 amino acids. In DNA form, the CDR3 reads TGCAGTGCTATTGTTTGGGACACTGAAGCTTTCTTT. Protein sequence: CSAIVWDTEAFF.